A selection of T cell receptor beta chains follows, all from one sample in a study of identical twins. A single record per CDR3 protein comes from TCRdb applying MiXCR to the 5' RACE reads. The sample shows 240,000 or so distinct CDR3 sequences, roughly an eighth of them seen only once. These records were also assigned to another study, of yellow fever vaccine responses in identical twins.

The source material was memory (CD45RO+) T cells sorted from blood. Receptor source: a woman aged 18-29 years in good health. Each CDR3 is given with its conserved first and last residue. A D gene is named only where the DNA matches it firmly. Rows may omit the clone size; those that give it use once, few, many or a size class.

d_gene,j_gene,abundance,v_gene,CDR3aa,CDR3nt
-,TRBJ1-1,-,TRBV10-3,CAIGRENTEAFF,TGTGCCATCGGCAGGGAGAACACTGAAGCTTTCTTT
TRBD2,TRBJ2-7,once,TRBV7-2,CASSLRQRESHEQYF,TGTGCCAGCAGCTTACGCCAGCGGGAGTCCCACGAGCAGTACTTC
TRBD2,TRBJ2-1,few,TRBV28,CASSTSGGVYNEQFF,TGTGCCAGCAGTACTAGCGGGGGTGTATACAATGAGCAGTTCTTC
-,TRBJ1-2,-,TRBV6-1,CASSLAYGYTF,TGTGCCAGCAGTCTCGCCTATGGCTACACCTTC
-,TRBJ2-5,many,TRBV11-2,CASSLDSGSRQETQYF,TGTGCCAGCAGCTTAGATTCTGGCTCTCGCCAAGAGACCCAGTACTTC
-,TRBJ2-2,many,TRBV12-3/TRBV12-4,CASRSNSYRVGELFF,TGTGCCAGCAGATCCAACTCGTATCGAGTCGGGGAGCTGTTTTTT
TRBD1,TRBJ2-7,-,TRBV16,CASSLPDRGVQYF,TGTGCCAGCAGCCTTCCGGACAGGGGGGTGCAGTACTTC
TRBD2,TRBJ2-3,-,TRBV7-6,CASSLSGGSTDTQYF,TGTGCCAGCAGCTTGAGCGGGGGGAGCACAGATACGCAGTATTTT
TRBD2,TRBJ2-5,few,TRBV30,CAWSPLAGVETQYF,TGTGCCTGGAGTCCACTAGCGGGGGTAGAGACCCAGTACTTC
-,TRBJ2-7,few,TRBV7-9,CASTYWRAETGEQYF,TGTGCCAGCACCTATTGGCGCGCCGAGACGGGCGAGCAGTACTTC
TRBD2,TRBJ2-7,-,TRBV20-1,CSARDAASGGYEQYF,TGCAGTGCTAGAGATGCGGCTAGCGGGGGTTACGAGCAGTACTTC
TRBD1,TRBJ2-2,few,TRBV25-1,CASSTRTGKGTGELFF,TGTGCCAGCAGTACCCGGACAGGGAAAGGAACCGGGGAGCTGTTTTTT
TRBD1,TRBJ2-7,-,TRBV7-2,CASSSSRTGLEQYF,TGTGCCAGCAGCTCAAGCCGGACAGGGCTCGAGCAGTACTTC
TRBD1,TRBJ2-7,few,TRBV6-1,CASSRDRASTQQYF,TGTGCCAGCAGTCGGGACAGGGCCTCTACGCAGCAGTACTTC
-,TRBJ2-1,-,TRBV5-1,CASSARGGAGDNEQFF,TGCGCCAGCAGCGCCCGAGGGGGCGCGGGGGACAATGAGCAGTTCTTC
-,TRBJ2-7,-,TRBV3-1,CASSHGLSRRDSTYEQYF,TGTGCCAGCAGCCATGGTCTTTCCAGGCGGGACTCAACCTACGAGCAGTACTTC
TRBD1,TRBJ2-1,few,TRBV5-1,CASSSEGQPYNEQFF,TGCGCCAGCAGCTCAGAGGGACAGCCCTACAATGAGCAGTTCTTC
-,TRBJ2-6,many,TRBV4-3,CASSQDTSGTGANVLTF,TGCGCCAGCAGCCAAGATACATCAGGGACTGGGGCCAACGTCCTGACTTTC
TRBD1,TRBJ2-7,-,TRBV2,CASGTGGIGSYEQYF,TGTGCCAGCGGGACAGGGGGCATTGGGTCCTACGAGCAGTACTTC
-,TRBJ2-7,many,TRBV7-2,CASSLDSSYEQYF,TGTGCCAGCAGCTTAGACAGCTCCTACGAGCAGTACTTC